This TCR beta chain derives from a study of T cell clonality in common variable immunodeficiency (dated by TCRdb to 2013 to 2016). Study-level results and caveats: Patient heterogeneity within the CVID cohort put limits on correlating repertoire features with clinical complications. Even though DNA input was equal, the average per sample came to roughly 80,000 unique sequences for controls compared with about 30,000 for CVID samples. It was noted by the authors that sequencing of the repertoires of T cell subpopulations would be needed to clarify the cause of the increased clonality in CVID. CVID TCRbeta sequences reportedly showed fewer deletions and N-nucleotide insertions and lacked highly modified clones with 13 or more V deletions. Fewer TCRbeta clones were shared among CVID subjects than among healthy controls (p < 0.0001). TCRbeta clonality was higher in CVID subjects than in healthy controls (t-test p = 0.018), and the increase was most characteristic of about a third of subjects.

Only a few counts were recorded for this clone. No antigen is known for it. Coverage ceases 3 residues before the CDR3 finishes, and the germline J gene fills in the end. Most of the CVID patients and most of the healthy controls were of Caucasian heritage. From each donor, roughly 4.5 to 8.5 ml of heparinized peripheral whole blood was collected. Genomic DNA from adults with common variable immune deficiency (CVID) and from healthy adult controls was used for sequencing of TCRbeta CDR3 repertoires. A total of roughly 22 healthy adult volunteers (roughly 12 female and approximately 10 male; age range roughly 23 to 75 years, mean age 34) were included in the control group. Diluted blood was density-centrifuged over Hypaque 1077 or Ficoll-Paque to isolate peripheral blood mononuclear cells. Genomic DNA was extracted from unsorted mononuclear cells by Qiagen column purification or by a centrifugation-based method.

For sequencing, equivalent amounts of genomic DNA were input from CVID and control samples. For every sample, a 60 bp segment covering the rearranged TCRbeta CDR3 region was amplified and then sequenced. The immunoSEQ assay, a bias-corrected multiplex PCR combined with high-throughput sequencing, was used to amplify TCRbeta. On the authors' methods: Every unique nucleotide sequence was considered a clone and was annotated with V, D and J genes, copy number and frequency. Sequences were labeled productive if in frame, and non-productive if out of frame or containing stop codons. As previously described, clonality was computed from Shannon's entropy. Mean CDR3 Kyte-Doolittle hydropathy was derived from the predicted amino acid sequences of productive clones. The R hclust function was used to hierarchically cluster scaled V gene usage with Manhattan distance and complete linkage. Clone sharing by CDR3 amino acid sequence was assessed by resampling 12 repertoires per group over 100 rounds. The repertoires were searched for 65 to 80 published EBV-specific and roughly 240 published CMV-specific TCRbeta sequences. After two CVID samples that produced fewer than 10,000 sequences were dropped from the analysis, a few dozen CVID repertoires remained. The immuneACCESS repertoire file appears here via TCRdb, limited to in-frame rearrangements. These files lack a portion of the clones; in checked studies, under half of the deficit traces to unresolved V genes, and the cause of the others is not known. V and J calls and clone size follow that table, whereas D and trimming were derived from the DNA. This sample has 45,000 to 65,000 clones, none of them a singleton. The ten largest clones add up to approximately 2.2% of the sample.

The germline ends are 13 bases apart after V is trimmed by 5 bases and J by 0 bases. CDR1 SEHNR and CDR2 FQNEAQ are derived from the germline V gene (reference sequence). Taken from cysteine to phenylalanine, the CDR3 has 15 residues. The CDR3 was read in part: 36 bases, with the frame set at base 1. The sequencing input was peripheral blood mononuclear cells. This clonotype was obtained from a person between 18 and 70 years old in good health. Rearrangement joined TRBV7-9 to TRBJ1-1; no confident D gene assignment can be made. The CDR3 bases that were read are TGTGCCAGCAGCCCTACTAACGGGGTGAACACTGAA. This yields the protein CASSPTNGVNTE. The CDR3 in its entirety is CASSPTNGVNTEAFF.